This TCR beta chain was retrieved from a study of T cell changes during pregnancy in multiple sclerosis. Produced via immunoSEQ multiplex PCR; TCRdb's table is partial and in-frame only. The sample consists of around 70,000 clones, about nine tenths of them appearing once. The V and J ends lost 3 bases and 5 bases, in that order; junction bases with no gene match: 5. This CDR3 has 15 residues. Germline loops: CDR1 SGHAT, CDR2 FQNNGV. The chain combines TRBV11-2 with TRBJ1-2; TRBD1 matches 11 bases. The sample in question was peripheral blood, obtained in the third trimester of pregnancy. The sequence was obtained from a female donor with multiple sclerosis, enrolled in a pregnancy study. The CDR3 coding sequence is TGTGCCAGCAGCTTGGGGACAGGGGGGAGGTATGGCTACACCTTC. Protein: CASSLGTGGRYGYTF. Complete variable domain (other parts from reference TRBV11-2 and TRBJ1-2): EAGVAQSPRYKIIEKRQSVAFWCNPISGHATLYWYQQILGQGPKLLIQFQNNGVVDDSQLPKDRFSAERLKGVDSTLKIQPAKLEDSAVYLCASSLGTGGRYGYTFGSGTRLTVV.